This T cell receptor beta chain was observed in a study of blood T cell repertoires in COVID-19. At the level of the study: Donors in the United States, Italy and Spain gave samples during acute or convalescent COVID-19. Sources were T cells, B-cell-depleted T cells, or PBMCs; the material itself was cDNA or gDNA.

In terms of age and location, participants ranged from roughly 18 to 95 years and lived in roughly 22 US areas. This clone has only one observation. This CDR3 has 15 residues. The V gene's germline CDR1 is MDHEN and CDR2 SYDVKM. Trimming removed 7 bases at V and 0 bases at J, with 16 bases between. Data came from immunoSEQ multiplex PCR; TCRdb stores just in-frame clones and leaves some out. The data hold under 200,000 clones, with approximately 87% observed a single time. Sample: PBMCs or T cells enriched from blood (not recorded which). The chain has TRBV28 and TRBJ2-7; D uncertain. This sequence was found in a woman between 45 and 60 years old who had recovered from COVID-19. For the CDR3, the DNA is TGTGCCAGCACCGAGTCGGGTCCCCCCTCCTACGAGCAGTACGTC. Translated: CASTESGPPSYEQYV.